The clone carrying this TCR beta chain turned up a few times. This entry comes from a study of blood T cells in healthy people across ages. Germline V lookup: CDR1 MGHDK, CDR2 SYGVNS. This CDR3 has 14 amino acids. V gave up 8 bases and J gave up 3 bases; unmatched junction bases: 5. Through a sample-barcoded 5' primer and a J-beta primer mix, a second PCR was run for roughly 6 to 12 cycles. From the 5' RACE reads, TCRdb called clonotypes with MiXCR, one entry per CDR3 protein. The sample lists a few hundred thousand distinct CDR3 sequences; about 25% were seen once. In addition, the sample was reused for a study of T cells of mothers and their children. This second report adds: The study obtained over 9 million TCR beta CDR3 reads per mother and about 3 million per child. Similar effects of thymic selection on TCR recombination output were recorded in related and unrelated pairs. Overlap in related mother-child pairs always slightly exceeded unrelated pairs, never significantly.

The sample taken for sequencing was blood. The V and J genes are TRBV25-1 and TRBJ2-7; 12 positions match TRBD2. The sequence was collected from a boy aged 2-15 years in good health. CDR3 nucleotide sequence: TGTGCCAGCCGACTAGCGGGAGACTACTACGAGCAGTACTTC. This codes for CASRLAGDYYEQYF.